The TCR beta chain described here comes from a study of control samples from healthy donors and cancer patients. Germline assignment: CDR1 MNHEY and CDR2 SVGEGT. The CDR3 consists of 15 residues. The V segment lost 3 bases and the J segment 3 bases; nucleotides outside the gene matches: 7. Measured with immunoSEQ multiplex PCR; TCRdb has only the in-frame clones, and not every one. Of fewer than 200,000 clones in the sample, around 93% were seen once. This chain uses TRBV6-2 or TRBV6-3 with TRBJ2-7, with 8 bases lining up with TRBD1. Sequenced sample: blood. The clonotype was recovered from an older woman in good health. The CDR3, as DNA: TGTGCCAGCAGTTATGATGGGACAGGACGCTACGAGCAGTACTTC. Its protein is CASSYDGTGRYEQYF.